This TCR beta chain was profiled in a study of shared clonotypes between healthy human individuals. Across the study: Every donor yielded three CD4 naive, three CD4 memory, two CD8 naive and one CD8 memory plate.

Terminally differentiated effector memory CD45RA+ cells were excluded from the naive CD8 cells, which were CD45RO-negative and positively selected for CCR7. CDR3 length equals 16 residues. V dropped 4 bases and J dropped 6; count of bases not matched to a gene: 9. Germline CDR1 reads MGHRA; CDR2 reads YSYEKL. Study-level points and caveats: Naive subsets generally exceeded memory subsets in estimated richness.

Sequenced by immunoSEQ multiplex PCR; TCRdb stores in-frame clones only, minus some. The repertoire holds millions of clones, with around 96% as singletons. A remark on this clone: Its antigen is currently unknown.

Input material: naive CD8+ T cells sorted from blood. The sequence came from a young man in good health. The chain carries TRBV4-1 and TRBJ2-2, with 9 positions matching TRBD2. CDR3 loop: CASSLSGLAYAGELFF. In DNA form, the CDR3 reads TGCGCCAGCAGCCTTTCGGGACTAGCATATGCCGGGGAGCTGTTTTTT.